These 12 T cell receptor beta chains were all obtained from the same sample, sequenced in a study of long-term antiretroviral therapy in people with HIV. At the survey level, the v3.0 immunoSEQ assay was run. Using immunoSEQ multiplex PCR, the repertoire was profiled, and TCRdb retains in-frame clones only, with some absent. The sample contains 34,000 or so clones, 94% of which appear only once. The sequencing used unsorted PBMCs, collected around 5.5 years after starting antiretroviral therapy. The receptor source for this set is a woman between 50 and 59 years old with HIV.

CDR3 DNA: TGTGCCAGCAGCTTAACAGGCAGAGAAATCTACGAGCAGTACTTC. Translation: CASSLTGREIYEQYF. The chain carries TRBV7-2 and TRBJ2-7; D may be TRBD1 (5 bases). V lost 2 bases and J lost 3, with 14 bases in between. Germline CDR1 reads SGHTA; CDR2 reads FQGNSA. CDR3 length: 15 amino acids.

The rearrangement links TRBV30 to TRBJ2-3; either TRBD1 or TRBD2 may supply D (6 bases each). V dropped 3 bases and J dropped 2 bases, with 15 bases sitting between them. CDR1 is GTSNPN, CDR2 SVGIG, per germline (reference sequence). The CDR3 totals 15 residues. CDR3 protein: CAWSGTKGLTDTQYF. CDR3 bases: TGTGCCTGGAGCGGGACAAAGGGACTCACAGATACGCAGTATTTT.

The gene calls are TRBV4-1 and TRBJ2-2; TRBD2 agrees at 7 bases. Unmatched junction bases numbered 8, after V lost 4 bases and J lost 0 bases. The CDR3 length is 17 residues. Germline assignment: CDR1 MGHRA and CDR2 YSYEKL. The CDR3 sequence: CASSPGGRGTNTGELFF. Here the CDR3 DNA reads TGCGCCAGCAGCCCGGGTGGGCGGGGGACGAACACCGGGGAGCTGTTTTTT.

This rearrangement joins TRBV30 to TRBJ2-2; no firm D call. The CDR3 spans 15 residues. CDR1 and CDR2 from the germline V gene are GTSNPN and SVGIG (reference sequence). The V end lost 2 bases, the J end lost 0 bases, and 10 bases lay between the germline ends. The CDR3 nucleotides read TGTGCCTGGAGTTCCGGATTCGCGAACACCGGGGAGCTGTTTTTT. Residues: CAWSSGFANTGELFF. Combining the CDR3 with reference TRBV30 and TRBJ2-2 gives the whole variable domain SQTIHQWPATLVQPVGSPLSLECTVEGTSNPNLYWYRQAAGRGLQLLFYSVGIGQISSEVPQNLSASRPQDRQFILSSKKLLLSDSGFYLCAWSSGFANTGELFFGEGSRLTVL.

This chain joins TRBV5-1 and TRBJ2-1, with D possibly TRBD1 on 5 matching bases. The CDR3 contains 14 residues. Germline V gene sequence: CDR1 SGHRS, CDR2 YFSETQ. Trimming left V 3 bases short and J 1 base short, with 8 bases between. CDR3 in DNA: TGCGCCAGCAGCTCTAGGGGATCCTACAATGAGCAGTTCTTC. It is translated as CASSSRGSYNEQFF.

The V and J genes are TRBV5-8 and TRBJ1-5; 7 nucleotides match TRBD1. The CDR3 spans 16 residues. CDR1 and CDR2 from the germline V gene are SGHTS and YDEGEE. V gave up 2 bases and J gave up 2 bases; unmatched junction bases: 7. CDR3 DNA sequence: TGTGCCAGCAGCTTCAGGGGGGCAGGGCGCAATCAGCCCCAGCATTTT. Translation: CASSFRGAGRNQPQHF. Full variable domain (outside the CDR3, taken from reference TRBV5-8 and TRBJ1-5): EAGVTQSPTHLIKTRGQQATLRCSPISGHTSVYWYQQALGLGLQFLLWYDEGEERNRGNFPPRFSGRQFPNYSSELNVNALELEDSALYLCASSFRGAGRNQPQHFGDGTRLSIL.

V gene TRBV2 combines with J gene TRBJ1-5; tentative D call: TRBD1 (5 bases). The germline CDR1 and CDR2 sequences are SNHLY and FYNNEI. The CDR3 is made up of 15 amino acids. The germline V and J ends were trimmed by 6 bases and 0 bases, with 12 bases remaining between them. The CDR3 sequence is CASSPTDYSNQPQHF. The CDR3 DNA reads TGTGCCAGCAGCCCGACAGATTATAGCAATCAGCCCCAGCATTTT. Combining the CDR3 with reference TRBV2 and TRBJ1-5 gives the whole variable domain EPEVTQTPSHQVTQMGQEVILRCVPISNHLYFYWYRQILGQKVEFLVSFYNNEISEKSEIFDDQFSVERPDGSNFTLKIRSTKLEDSAMYFCASSPTDYSNQPQHFGDGTRLSIL.

The chain employs TRBV27 and TRBJ2-7; tentatively, D is TRBD2 (7 bases). V was shortened by 4 bases and J by 4 bases, with 20 bases between the two germline ends. Germline-derived CDR1 and CDR2 are MNHEY and SMNVEV (reference sequence). The CDR3 is 16 amino acids. Here the CDR3 reads CASSSSPGGPTYEQYF. CDR3 sequence (DNA): TGTGCCAGCAGTTCATCCCCCGGGGGGCCAACTTACGAGCAGTACTTC.

The chain employs TRBV7-3 and TRBJ2-3; D might be TRBD2 (6 bases). Germline CDR1 and CDR2: SGHTA and FQGTGA. Trimming took 2 bases from V and 5 from J, leaving 17 bases between them. The CDR3 totals 16 residues. The CDR3 DNA follows: TGTGCCAGCAGCTTAGGGCTAGCAGGAGGGGTAGATACGCAGTATTTT. Protein: CASSLGLAGGVDTQYF.

The chain employs TRBV27 and TRBJ1-2; possible D gene TRBD1, 6 bases. This CDR3 has 12 residues. CDR1 MNHEY and CDR2 SMNVEV come from the germline V gene (reference sequence). Trimming took off 11 bases at V and 5 bases at J, with 15 bases between the two ends. CDR3 loop: CAPGGGVYGYTF. The CDR3 DNA reads as TGTGCCCCGGGGGGGGGCGTTTATGGCTACACCTTC.

The genes are TRBV2 and TRBJ2-1; 13 nucleotides line up with TRBD2. This CDR3 has 19 amino acids. CDR1 is SNHLY, CDR2 FYNNEI, per germline. Germline trimming cut 6 bases from V and 8 bases from J; bases unmatched to any gene: 19. As DNA, the CDR3 is TGTGCCAGCAGGGACCGACTAGCGGGGGGTCAAAAGGCGGTCGATGAGCAGTTCTTC. It yields the protein CASRDRLAGGQKAVDEQFF. The variable domain in full, completed from reference TRBV2 and TRBJ2-1, reads EPEVTQTPSHQVTQMGQEVILRCVPISNHLYFYWYRQILGQKVEFLVSFYNNEISEKSEIFDDQFSVERPDGSNFTLKIRSTKLEDSAMYFCASRDRLAGGQKAVDEQFFGPGTRLTVL.

V usage is TRBV4-2 and J usage is TRBJ1-1, with D hard to call. CDR3 length equals 13 residues. The germline gives CDR1 LGHNA, CDR2 YNFKEQ. Trimming shortened V by 0 bases and J by 5 bases, and 7 bases separated the two germline ends. The CDR3 protein is CASSQERGTEAFF. The DNA for the CDR3 is TGTGCCAGCAGCCAAGAGCGGGGAACTGAAGCTTTCTTT.